This T cell receptor beta chain was recorded in a study of read filtering for tumor transcriptome and immune sequencing. Molecular barcoded adaptors covering alpha/delta and beta/gamma chains were used on roughly 370 ng RNA. MiXCR was run by TCRdb on the reads, yielding one entry per CDR3 protein. This sample has fewer than 35,000 distinct CDR3 sequences, with less than 20% found just once. This CDR3 has 17 residues. The trim removed 0 bases at V and 2 bases at J, leaving 9 bases unmatched. Germline V CDR1 and CDR2: MNHEY, SVGAGI. There are many counts of this clonotype. This chain links TRBV6-5 with TRBJ1-1; 7 bases line up with TRBD1. The TCR comes from a donor aged 40 or over with multiple myeloma. The sequencing input was a population of CD138-negative cells sorted from bone marrow. Here the CDR3 DNA reads TGTGCCAGCAGTTACTCGATCATCGGGACAGCAAACACTGAAGCTTTCTTT. Protein sequence: CASSYSIIGTANTEAFF.